Each of the 24 T cell receptor beta chains below was sequenced from the same sample in a study of shared clonotypes between healthy human individuals. Naive-designated CD8 cells lacked CD45RO, were positively enriched for CCR7, and omitted terminally differentiated effector memory CD45RA+ cells. This table comes from immunoSEQ multiplex PCR, and its TCRdb copy is limited to in-frame clones, with some not included. Found here are about 2 million clones, about 95% of them singletons; the top ten hold 0.95% to 1.5%. Material for sequencing was naive CD8+ T cells sorted from blood. Receptors originate from a man aged 18-30 years in good health.

This clone was detected only once. This chain connects TRBV6-1 to TRBJ2-2, with a tentative D call TRBD1 (6 bases). The CDR3 has 14 residues. V dropped 7 bases and J dropped 3 bases, with 12 bases sitting between them. Germline assignment: CDR1 MNHNS and CDR2 SASEGT. The CDR3 loop is CASTSNRDTGELFF. For the CDR3, the DNA is TGTGCCAGCACCAGTAACAGGGACACCGGGGAGCTGTTTTTT.

The V gene is TRBV30, the J gene TRBJ1-5; D unclear. Per the germline V gene, CDR1 is GTSNPN and CDR2 is SVGIG (reference sequence). With 4 bases removed from V and 3 bases from J, the gap between germline ends came to 16 bases. The CDR3 sequence is 15 residues long. Here the CDR3 reads CAWTPTGPVNQPQHF. CDR3 in DNA: TGTGCCTGGACCCCTACGGGCCCCGTCAATCAGCCCCAGCATTTT.

V gene TRBV11-2 combines with J gene TRBJ2-7; a weak D match, TRBD2 (6 bases). Germline values: CDR1 SGHAT, CDR2 FQNNGV. Trimming took 5 bases from V and 2 from J, leaving 16 bases between them. CDR3 size: 15 residues. The CDR3 loop is CASSLVGSGAYEQYF. The CDR3 nucleotides are TGTGCCAGCAGCCTCGTTGGTAGCGGAGCCTACGAGCAGTACTTC.

The chain recombines TRBV27 with TRBJ1-2; 7 bases fit TRBD1. The CDR3 totals 13 residues. J was trimmed by 8 bases and V by 6 bases; bases with no gene match: 9. Germline V gene data show CDR1 as MNHEY and CDR2 as SMNVEV (reference sequence). This CDR3 reads CASSNDRASGYTF. As DNA, the CDR3 is TGTGCCAGCAGCAATGACAGGGCGTCCGGCTACACCTTC.

This chain links TRBV9 with TRBJ2-2, with D maybe TRBD1 (5 bases). The germline CDR1 and CDR2 sequences are SGDLS and YYNGEE. V lost 4 bases to trimming and J lost 0 bases, with 10 bases between them. The CDR3 runs to 15 residues. The CDR3 region has the DNA TGTGCCAGCAGCCCTTGGGGCTCGAACACCGGGGAGCTGTTTTTT. Translated, it gives CASSPWGSNTGELFF.

The genes are TRBV9 and TRBJ2-1; 11 bases line up with TRBD2. From germline, CDR1 is SGDLS and CDR2 YYNGEE. With 0 bases clipped from V and 9 bases from J, the junction kept 5 bases outside the gene matches. The CDR3 consists of 15 residues. CDR3 region: CASSVVTSGAGEQFF. The CDR3 DNA follows: TGTGCCAGCAGCGTAGTGACTAGCGGGGCGGGTGAGCAGTTCTTC.

This chain links TRBV5-1 with TRBJ1-6; possible D gene TRBD1, 5 bases. Germline CDR1 is SGHRS and CDR2 is YFSETQ. This CDR3 has 14 amino acids. V was pared by 0 bases and J by 9 bases, with 10 bases between. CDR3 nucleotide sequence: TGCGCCAGCAGCTTGGGCAGGGTAGGTTCACCCCTCCACTTT. This sequence encodes CASSLGRVGSPLHF.

V is TRBV27 and J is TRBJ2-1; TRBD2 is a possible D gene (5 bases). Germline V gives CDR1 MNHEY, CDR2 SMNVEV (reference sequence). The V end was cut by 4 bases, the J end by 6 bases, with 16 bases between. The CDR3 sequence is 15 residues long. Here the CDR3 reads CASSYAGGHFNEQFF. The DNA for the CDR3 is TGTGCCAGCAGTTACGCGGGTGGCCATTTCAATGAGCAGTTCTTC.

The chain employs TRBV9 and TRBJ2-5; D may be TRBD1 (6 bases). The V gene lost 4 bases and the J gene lost 5 bases, with 12 bases spanning the gap. Germline CDR1 and CDR2: SGDLS and YYNGEE. CDR3 length: 13 residues. CDR3 nucleotide sequence: TGTGCCAGCAGCCCACAGGGTGCTGAGACCCAGTACTTC. Its protein is CASSPQGAETQYF.

The gene calls are TRBV6-5 and TRBJ2-3, with 9 bases aligning to TRBD2. V lost 2 bases, J lost 1 base, and 1 base stayed unmatched. The CDR3 has 15 residues. Germline values: CDR1 MNHEY, CDR2 SVGAGI. The CDR3 loop is CASSYRTSGTDTQYF. DNA for the CDR3: TGTGCCAGCAGTTACCGGACTAGCGGCACAGATACGCAGTATTTT.

The rearrangement joins TRBV14 to TRBJ1-6; no clear D. The V end was cut by 4 bases, the J end by 9 bases, with 13 bases between. Germline V lookup: CDR1 SGHDN, CDR2 FVKESK. This CDR3 has 14 residues. The CDR3 spells CASSLGNFLSPLHF. In DNA form, the CDR3 reads TGTGCCAGCAGCCTCGGGAACTTTCTTTCACCCCTCCACTTT.

The chain combines TRBV5-1 with TRBJ2-1; no clear D gene. Between the trimmed V and J ends, which lost 2 bases and 7 bases, there was a span of 7 bases. CDR1 SGHRS and CDR2 YFSETQ come from the germline V gene. The CDR3 has 12 amino acids. CDR3 amino acids: CASSFAGNEQFF. The CDR3 DNA is TGCGCCAGCAGCTTTGCTGGTAATGAGCAGTTCTTC.

In nucleotides, the CDR3 is TGCGCCAGCAGCCAAGCGTTTAAGGAGCCCTCCTACGAGCAGTACTTC. It specifies CASSQAFKEPSYEQYF. The V gene is TRBV4-1, the J gene TRBJ2-7; unclear D gene. The CDR3 contains 16 residues. V was pared by 1 base and J by 0 bases, with 13 bases between. Germline V CDR1 and CDR2: MGHRA, YSYEKL.

This clone was seen once. The chain uses TRBV5-8 and TRBJ2-3; TRBD2 might be the D (6 bases). Deletions cut 5 bases from V and 2 bases from J, with 15 bases between. Germline V lookup: CDR1 SGHTS, CDR2 YDEGEE. The CDR3 length is 15 residues. CDR3 sequence: CASRAPGLTTDTQYF. The DNA of the CDR3 is TGTGCCAGCAGGGCCCCGGGACTTACCACAGATACGCAGTATTTT. Full variable domain (outside the CDR3, taken from reference TRBV5-8 and TRBJ2-3): EAGVTQSPTHLIKTRGQQATLRCSPISGHTSVYWYQQALGLGLQFLLWYDEGEERNRGNFPPRFSGRQFPNYSSELNVNALELEDSALYLCASRAPGLTTDTQYFGPGTRLTVL.

This chain links TRBV25-1 with TRBJ2-7, with D perhaps TRBD2 (5 bases). Trimming removed 6 bases at V and 4 bases at J, with 16 bases between. Looked up from germline, CDR1 is MGHDK and CDR2 is SYGVNS. CDR3 size: 14 residues. The CDR3 DNA is TGTGCCAGCAGGAGGAGGTATTTAGATTACGAGCAGTACTTC. Protein: CASRRRYLDYEQYF.

The chain joins TRBV5-8 to TRBJ2-7, with TRBD1 as a possible D gene (6 bases). Germline V lookup: CDR1 SGHTS, CDR2 YDEGEE. Trimming pared 4 bases from V and 4 bases from J, leaving 12 bases between. The CDR3 runs to 13 residues. The CDR3 DNA reads TGTGCCAGCAGCGTCGGGACATTTTACGAGCAGTACTTC. Translated, it gives CASSVGTFYEQYF.

Ten or more counts support this clone. The sample holds other DNA sequences that translate to the same CDR3. V and J are TRBV27 and TRBJ2-7; TRBD1 matches 7 bases. Germline V gene data show CDR1 as MNHEY and CDR2 as SMNVEV (reference sequence). Trimming removed 3 bases from V and 2 bases from J; junction bases left unmatched: 1. The CDR3 runs 13 residues. CDR3 bases: TGTGCCAGCAGTTTTCAGGGGGCCTACGAGCAGTACTTC. Translation gives CASSFQGAYEQYF.

In regard to this clone: The sample carries other DNA sequences with the same CDR3. The chain carries TRBV7-2 and TRBJ2-1, with a weak D call TRBD2 (5 bases). V dropped 3 bases and J dropped 4 bases, with 10 bases sitting between them. This CDR3 region has 14 residues. The germline gives CDR1 SGHTA, CDR2 FQGNSA. The CDR3, as DNA: TGTGCCAGCAGCTTTGGCGGGTTATACAATGAGCAGTTCTTC. Amino acids: CASSFGGLYNEQFF.

The CDR3 region is CASSLRSDSGANVLTF. The CDR3 coding sequence is TGTGCCAGCAGCTTAAGATCGGATTCTGGGGCCAACGTCCTGACTTTC. This chain connects TRBV7-2 to TRBJ2-6, with D uncertain. Germline V gene lookup returns CDR1 SGHTA and CDR2 FQGNSA. Trimming removed 2 bases from V and 1 base from J, with 9 bases in between. There are 16 residues in the CDR3.

The genes are TRBV10-2 and TRBJ2-3; the match to TRBD2 covers 9 bases. The trim removed 2 bases at V and 3 bases at J, leaving 3 bases unmatched. Germline CDR1 WSHSY, CDR2 SAAADI. This CDR3 is built from 15 residues. CDR3 sequence reads: CASSEGLAGTDTQYF. The CDR3 nucleotides read TGCGCCAGCAGTGAGGGCCTAGCGGGGACAGATACGCAGTATTTT.

The V gene is TRBV5-6, the J gene TRBJ1-5; 7 bases map to TRBD1. Germline lookup yields CDR1 SGHDT and CDR2 YYEEEE. Trimming at V came to 2 bases and at J to 0 bases, leaving 5 bases not matched to a gene. The length of the CDR3 is 16 residues. The CDR3 is CASSLTGDYSNQPQHF. The DNA for the CDR3 is TGTGCCAGCAGCTTAACAGGGGATTATAGCAATCAGCCCCAGCATTTT. The complete variable domain, with remaining parts taken from reference TRBV5-6 and TRBJ1-5, reads DAGVTQSPTHLIKTRGQQVTLRCSPKSGHDTVSWYQQALGQGPQFIFQYYEEEERQRGNFPDRFSGHQFPNYSSELNVNALLLGDSALYLCASSLTGDYSNQPQHFGDGTRLSIL.

Concerning this clone itself: This CDR3 is also generated by other DNA sequences in the sample. The genes are TRBV27 and TRBJ2-7; 8 bases are shared with TRBD1. Germline lookup yields CDR1 MNHEY and CDR2 SMNVEV (reference sequence). Germline trimming cut 6 bases from V and 4 bases from J; bases unmatched to any gene: 8. The CDR3 contains 14 residues. For the CDR3, the DNA is TGTGCCAGCAGCTACGGGACAGGTGGTTACGAGCAGTACTTC. Translated: CASSYGTGGYEQYF.

J is TRBJ2-2 and V is TRBV5-1; D is unresolved. The germline V and J ends were trimmed by 9 bases and 6 bases, with 15 bases remaining between them. Germline lookup yields CDR1 SGHRS and CDR2 YFSETQ. This CDR3 comprises 13 residues. CDR3 loop: CATQPEAAGELFF. CDR3 DNA sequence: TGCGCCACCCAACCCGAGGCAGCCGGGGAGCTGTTTTTT.

V is TRBV4-1 and J is TRBJ2-7; unclear D gene. This CDR3 comprises 14 residues. Per germline, CDR1 MGHRA and CDR2 YSYEKL. Trimming removed 0 bases from V and 3 bases from J, with 9 bases in between. In DNA, the CDR3 is TGCGCCAGCAGCCAAGAGGTAGATGTCTACGAGCAGTACTTC. Its protein is CASSQEVDVYEQYF.